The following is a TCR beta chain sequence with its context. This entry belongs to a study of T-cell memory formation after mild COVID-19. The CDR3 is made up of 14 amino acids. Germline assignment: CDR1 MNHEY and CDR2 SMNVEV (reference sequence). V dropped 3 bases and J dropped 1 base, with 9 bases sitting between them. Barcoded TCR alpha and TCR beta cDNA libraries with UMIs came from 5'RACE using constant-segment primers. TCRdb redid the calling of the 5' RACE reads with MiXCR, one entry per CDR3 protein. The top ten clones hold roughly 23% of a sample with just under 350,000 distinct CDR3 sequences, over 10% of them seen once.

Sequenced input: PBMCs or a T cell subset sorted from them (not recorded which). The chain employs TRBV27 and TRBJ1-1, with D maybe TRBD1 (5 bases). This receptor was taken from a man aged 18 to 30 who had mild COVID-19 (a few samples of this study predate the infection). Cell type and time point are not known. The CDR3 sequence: CASSLIGANTEAFF. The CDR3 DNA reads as TGTGCCAGCAGTTTGATAGGGGCGAACACTGAAGCTTTCTTT.